This TCR beta chain was sequenced during a study of T cell responses to AZD1222 COVID-19 vaccine (dated by TCRdb to about 2021). Describing the broader study: AZD1222 recipients with second doses at about 4 weeks or about 12 weeks were pooled, because spike-specific TCR depth and breadth did not differ between schedules. A total of 240 or so trial participants underwent TCR sequencing, of whom about 200 had received two doses of AZD1222 and about 25 had received two doses of the MenACWY control vaccine. Trial participants were enrolled into age subgroups of 18-55, 56-69 and 70-plus years, which contained about 160, 30 and 59 TCR-sequenced participants, respectively.

Details on this clone: The specificity of this receptor is unknown. Base quality data are lacking; no much larger clone is found one base away.

Overall results and qualifications from the work: Most participants were white British and females outnumbered males, and the authors suggested that clonal diversity may have been underestimated. Reportedly, almost half of the unique spike-specific TCRs recognized epitopes lying outside the regions that are mutated in the B.1.351 and B.1.1.7 variants. The 56-69-year group was small, and its depth increase did not reach significance, likely because of low power. Conclusions about previously exposed vaccinees are limited, since just 5 to 7 AZD1222 recipients were seropositive for SARS-CoV-2 at baseline. The vaccine-associated CD4 TCRs covered the entire spike protein, and the dominant responses fell in regions 160-218 and 743-854. Because no samples from the day 14 peak response were available, repertoires could be characterized only after the peak T cell response. After two AZD1222 doses, spike-specific TCR breadth and depth were significantly higher than at day 0 and than in MenACWY recipients.

The CDR3 numbers 15 residues from cysteine through phenylalanine. Just the 45-base CDR3 DNA is kept, in frame starting at base 1. CDR1 MNHEY and CDR2 SVGAGI are derived from the germline V gene. The trim is 7 bases for V and 5 bases for J, with a gap of 18 bases between the germline ends. The CDR3 regions of human TCRbeta chains were analyzed by immunosequencing. The paper's data handling went like this. TCRs in the repertoires were compared against a reference library of SARS-CoV-2-specific TCRs that had been generated with the MIRA antigen-specificity platform. Breadth was defined as the fraction of unique TCRs that were SARS-CoV-2-associated. Depth was defined as the fraction of total T cells that were SARS-CoV-2-associated. Using the MIRA data, each spike-specific TCR was assigned both to the spike region to which the TCR was reactive and to a CD4 or CD8 class. Log10-transformed breadth and depth values were compared by one-way ANOVA with Sidak's multiple comparisons tests. Sourced from immuneACCESS, this table was stored by TCRdb with only in-frame sequences that have V and J called. A share of the clones is absent; for the studies checked, an unresolved V gene accounts for under half, and the remainder has no known explanation. The DNA gave D and trimming, while V, J and clone size come from that table. The sample profile shows about 59,000 clones; 84% of them were found once. Of the sample, 6.5% to 8% is held by the ten largest clones.

The label giving this sample's time point can be read as: baseline before first vaccination. Vaccinee samples were obtained from the UK trials COV001 and COV002, which included a single-blind randomized controlled phase 2/3 trial of AZD1222 (ChAdOx1 nCoV-19) in healthy adults. Trial participant PBMC samples were collected at day 0 and day 28 after the second dose for TCRbeta chain sequencing. The chain employs TRBV6-5 and TRBJ1-5; confidence is insufficient to name the D gene. This clonotype was sampled from an adult in good health. The material sequenced was peripheral blood, taken on day 0 of AZD1222 vaccination. The CDR3 amino acid sequence is: CASTLGPTDYQPQHF. The DNA sequence reads TGTGCCAGCACATTAGGACCAACCGATTATCAGCCCCAGCATTTT.